The rows below give T cell receptor beta chains drawn from one sample of a study of regulatory T cells in long-lasting Graves disease. TCRdb re-called the multiplex PCR reads through MiXCR, storing one row per CDR3 protein. The sample carries 400,000 to 500,000 distinct CDR3 sequences, roughly 15% recorded once. These data are also associated with another study on T cells in Graves' hyperthyroidism and ophthalmopathy.

Source: peripheral blood mononuclear cells (PBMCs), taken at new diagnosis, from a patient treated with antithyroid drugs. The receptors stem from a woman aged 18 to 35 with Graves disease. Each CDR3 is given with its conserved first and last residue. D genes are given only for firm matches. Some rows mark clone size as missing; the rest say once, few, many or name a class of expanded clone.

size	D	V	J	CDR3
few	TRBD2	TRBV20-1	TRBJ2-7	CSASPSGSYEQYF
many	-	TRBV2	TRBJ1-1	CASDKGPMNTEAFF
-	TRBD2	TRBV4-1	TRBJ2-7	CASSRTSGSREQYF
few	TRBD2	TRBV27	TRBJ2-1	CASSFWTSGRPYSYNEQFF
many	-	TRBV13	TRBJ2-3	CASSFGGSSTDTQYF
many	-	TRBV29-1	TRBJ1-1	CSVGRLNTEAFF
many	-	TRBV6-9	TRBJ2-1	CASSYSNYDNEQFF
many	TRBD1	TRBV18	TRBJ2-7	CASSPQGALYEQYF
many	TRBD2	TRBV6-2/TRBV6-3	TRBJ2-7	CASRWVSGSQEQYF
many	-	TRBV29-1	TRBJ2-4	CSVEPRTGIQYF
many	-	TRBV12-3/TRBV12-4	TRBJ1-5	CASSLMASSNQPQHF
many	-	TRBV30	TRBJ1-2	CAWSVGRRYGYTF
few	TRBD1	TRBV18	TRBJ1-2	CASSPGTGNLNYGYTF
many	TRBD1	TRBV7-2	TRBJ2-7	CASSIIGTGGTYEQYF
many	-	TRBV2	TRBJ2-7	CASSLNYEQYF
-	-	TRBV4-1	TRBJ2-1	CASSQVTVPRGQFF
few	-	TRBV11-2	TRBJ1-1	CASSLFSVFMNTEAFF
few	-	TRBV27	TRBJ2-7	CASSLKYAWEQYF
many	-	TRBV6-1	TRBJ2-7	CASSVPGMSGGTHYEQYF
few	TRBD1	TRBV7-3	TRBJ2-3	CASSRGTASTDTQYF
many	-	TRBV7-2	TRBJ2-2	CASSPANTGELFF
-	TRBD2	TRBV10-2	TRBJ2-7	CASSELAGGLSEQYF
many	TRBD2	TRBV2	TRBJ2-3	CAIATSGSRFTDTQYF
-	-	TRBV7-3	TRBJ1-3	CAGSLHNGNTIYF
many	TRBD1	TRBV28	TRBJ1-2	CASSVGTGGHYGYTF
many	-	TRBV28	TRBJ1-2	CASSPGDYGYTF